These 32 T cell receptor beta chains were sequenced from one sample in a study of cytomegalovirus exposure and HLA in healthy donors. A multiplex PCR was run with 60 Vbeta primers and 13 Jbeta primers. Assay: immunoSEQ multiplex PCR; the TCRdb copy retains only in-frame clones and omits some. This sample has about 110,000 clones, with 70% found just once. Sequencing was carried out using PBMCs. The origin of the receptors is a man between 25 and 39 years old in good health and CMV-seropositive.

In DNA, the CDR3 is TGTGCCAGCAGTGCCGTCCGGGAGGCGGGGGCCACTGATACGCAGTATTTT. This translates into CASSAVREAGATDTQYF. This rearrangement joins TRBV28 to TRBJ2-3; D is perhaps TRBD2 (7 bases). The V gene lost 5 bases and the J gene lost 6 bases, with 24 bases spanning the gap. Germline-derived CDR1 and CDR2 are MDHEN and SYDVKM. The CDR3 runs to 17 residues.

J is TRBJ2-2 and V is TRBV30; the D is unclear. The CDR3 runs to 12 residues. Germline V gene data show CDR1 as GTSNPN and CDR2 as SVGIG (reference sequence). V dropped 2 bases and J dropped 7 bases, with 8 bases sitting between them. The CDR3 DNA is TGTGCCTGGAGTATGTCCGTCGGGGAGCTGTTTTTT. Its translation: CAWSMSVGELFF.

The V and J genes are TRBV2 and TRBJ1-1; 12 bases are shared with TRBD1. The J segment lost 5 bases and the V segment lost 6 bases, leaving 4 bases of the junction unmatched. The CDR3 is 14 residues long. CDR1 is SNHLY and CDR2 is FYNNEI in the germline V gene. The CDR3 nucleotides read TGTGCCAGCAGAGGGGACAGGGGGCTTACTGAAGCTTTCTTT. Its translation is CASRGDRGLTEAFF.

This chain joins TRBV7-9 and TRBJ2-7; no clear D. This CDR3 is built from 11 residues. V was cut by 2 bases and J by 7 bases, with 6 bases left in between. Germline CDR1 is SEHNR and CDR2 is FQNEAQ (reference sequence). The CDR3 bases are TGTGCCAGCAGCTTAACAGATGAGCAGTACTTC. Translated, it gives CASSLTDEQYF.

This chain joins TRBV14 and TRBJ1-6, with 7 bases that match TRBD1. The junction had 10 bases not matched to a gene; V was cut back by 9 bases and J by 8 bases. Germline V lookup: CDR1 SGHDN, CDR2 FVKESK. The CDR3 contains 14 residues. CDR3 protein: CARTPLRGDSPLHF. The CDR3, as DNA: TGTGCCAGGACTCCCCTCAGGGGGGATTCACCCCTCCACTTT.

This sequence joins TRBV6-5 and TRBJ1-2; 7 nucleotides match TRBD1. CDR3 length: 16 amino acids. Germline CDR1 MNHEY, CDR2 SVGAGI. V dropped 0 bases and J dropped 2; count of bases not matched to a gene: 6. The CDR3 loop reads CASSYSQGSANYGYTF. The DNA of the CDR3 is TGTGCCAGCAGTTACTCACAGGGGTCGGCAAACTATGGCTACACCTTC.

This clone was seen a handful of times. The chain links TRBV2 to TRBJ2-1; 7 positions agree with TRBD1. Germline V CDR1 and CDR2: SNHLY, FYNNEI. The V gene end was trimmed by 5 bases and the J gene end by 0 bases; junction bases not matched to a gene: 4. The length of the CDR3 is 15 residues. This CDR3 reads CASSPRTGSYNEQFF. CDR3 nucleotides: TGTGCCAGCAGTCCCCGGACAGGCTCCTACAATGAGCAGTTCTTC.

V and J are TRBV9 and TRBJ2-2; the match to TRBD2 covers 7 bases. Germline CDR1 and CDR2: SGDLS and YYNGEE. Trimming took 7 bases from V and 1 from J; bases not matched to a gene: 7. The CDR3 loop spans 15 amino acids. Written as DNA, the CDR3 is TGTGCCAGCCGATCCCCTAGCGGGAACACCGGGGAGCTGTTTTTT. Translating it yields CASRSPSGNTGELFF.

V is TRBV18 and J is TRBJ2-3; D gene unclear. Trimming stripped 1 base from V and 5 bases from J, with 7 bases between. Germline-derived CDR1 and CDR2 are KGHSH and LQKENI. This CDR3 is 13 amino acids long. Here the CDR3 DNA reads TGTGCCAGCTCACCACTTCCCGGAGATACGCAGTATTTT. Translated: CASSPLPGDTQYF.

The rearrangement uses TRBV27 and TRBJ1-1; D is possibly TRBD1 (5 bases). The germline gives CDR1 MNHEY, CDR2 SMNVEV (reference sequence). V lost 5 bases, J lost 5 bases, and 18 bases lay in between. This CDR3 region has 15 residues. The CDR3, as DNA: TGTGCCAGCAGTCGGGGGGGGGTACGAAGGACTGAAGCTTTCTTT. The encoded protein is CASSRGGVRRTEAFF.

On this clone itself: No DNA is shown, since the ends of the CDR3 on it are uncertain; the CDR3 is the one TCRdb lists. The sample holds other DNA sequences that translate to the same CDR3. This chain uses TRBV21-1 with TRBJ2-7; TRBD2 is the table's D call, not checked against the DNA. TRBV21-1 represents a pseudogene. From its first to its last residue, the CDR3 has 12 amino acids. Here the CDR3 reads CASSKVASGNHV.

The chain links TRBV30 to TRBJ2-2; 7 bases match TRBD2. Germline V gives CDR1 GTSNPN, CDR2 SVGIG (reference sequence). This CDR3 comprises 16 residues. V lost 3 bases and J lost 1; bases outside the gene matches: 8. The CDR3 reads CAWSPAGVLNTGELFF. The CDR3 nucleotides are TGTGCCTGGAGCCCCGCGGGGGTTTTGAACACCGGGGAGCTGTTTTTT.

The chain joins TRBV11-2 to TRBJ2-6; 12 bases line up with TRBD2. With V trimmed by 7 bases and J by 3 bases, 10 bases remained unmatched. CDR3 size: 18 residues. CDR1 and CDR2 (germline): SGHAT, FQNNGV. In nucleotides, the CDR3 is TGTGCCAGCACCGAACTGACTAGCGGGAGTAATGGGGCCAACGTCCTGACTTTC. Translated, it gives CASTELTSGSNGANVLTF.

About this clone: Its ends do not fully match the called genes, so a read error is possible. The V call is TRBV7-9, the J call TRBJ2-3, with TRBD1 as a possible D gene (6 bases). There are 16 residues in the CDR3. Germline loops: CDR1 SEHNR, CDR2 FQNEAQ (reference sequence). The CDR3 nucleotides are TGTTCCAGCAGCTTTCCAAGGGGGACACGCACAGATACGCAGTATTTT. Residues: CSSSFPRGTRTDTQYF.

The chain carries TRBV28 and TRBJ1-1, with TRBD1 matching 8 bases. Losses at the gene ends were 4 bases for V and 2 bases for J; bases not matched to a gene: 9. The length of the CDR3 is 16 residues. Germline assignment: CDR1 MDHEN and CDR2 SYDVKM. The CDR3 DNA reads TGTGCCAGCAGTTCTCCGGGACAGGTGGGTAACACTGAAGCTTTCTTT. This sequence encodes CASSSPGQVGNTEAFF.

The CDR3 DNA reads as TGTGCCAGCATTTCAACAGTAGGTAACACCATATATTTT. Protein: CASISTVGNTIYF. The chain employs TRBV28 and TRBJ1-3; no clear D gene. CDR3 length equals 13 residues. CDR1 is MDHEN, CDR2 SYDVKM, per germline. Trimming left V 7 bases short and J 7 bases short, with 14 bases between.

This rearrangement joins TRBV7-6 to TRBJ2-3; TRBD2 matches 12 bases. CDR3 size: 16 residues. The V and J ends lost 5 bases and 6 bases, in that order; junction bases with no gene match: 9. Germline loops: CDR1 SGHVS, CDR2 FNYEAQ. The chain's CDR3 is CASSTSLAGGPDTQYF. DNA for the CDR3: TGTGCCAGCAGCACCTCGCTAGCGGGAGGGCCGGATACGCAGTATTTT.

The J gene is TRBJ2-1, the V gene TRBV4-1, with 11 bases identical to TRBD2. Germline CDR1 reads MGHRA; CDR2 reads YSYEKL. The junction had 23 bases not matched to a gene; V was cut back by 8 bases and J by 5 bases. The CDR3 contains 20 residues. DNA of the CDR3: TGCGCCAGCGGCCCCAAAGCGCCACCCGGGGCGGGACTAGCGGACAATGAGCAGTTCTTC. Its protein product is CASGPKAPPGAGLADNEQFF.

This clone was seen a single time. A read error may account for a junction end that differs from germline. The chain joins TRBV7-9 to TRBJ2-1; 9 positions agree with TRBD2. CDR3 length equals 18 residues. The germline V gene encodes CDR1 SEHNR and CDR2 FQNEAQ (reference sequence). The CDR3 DNA is TGTTCCAGCATCTTAGGAGGTGGCGGGGGGGAATCCTACAATGAGCAGTTCTTC. Its translation: CSSILGGGGGESYNEQFF.

CDR3 sequence reads: CASSLGAQGLYGYTF. For the CDR3, the DNA is TGTGCCAGCAGTTTAGGGGCACAGGGCCTGTATGGCTACACCTTC. V is TRBV28 and J is TRBJ1-2; possible D gene TRBD1, 6 bases. Germline values: CDR1 MDHEN, CDR2 SYDVKM. Trimming removed 2 bases at V and 5 bases at J, with 15 bases between. The CDR3 loop spans 15 amino acids.

Comments on this clone: Mismatch with germline at one junction end may stem from a read error. This sequence joins TRBV4-3 and TRBJ1-1; 7 positions match TRBD1. The length of the CDR3 is 15 residues. The germline CDR1 and CDR2 sequences are LGHNA and YSLEER. The CDR3 nucleotides are TGCGCCAGCAGCCAAGGACAGGGAATGAATACTGAAGCTTTCTTT. This translates into CASSQGQGMNTEAFF.

The genes are TRBV7-3 and TRBJ1-1; D is unresolved. Trimming shortened V by 7 bases and J by 5 bases, and 14 bases separated the two germline ends. The germline V gene encodes CDR1 SGHTA and CDR2 FQGTGA. The CDR3 runs to 13 residues. CDR3 region: CASTIGGETEAFF. CDR3 in DNA: TGTGCCAGCACAATCGGAGGCGAGACTGAAGCTTTCTTT.

The chain combines TRBV21-1 with TRBJ2-5; the tabulated D call, TRBD2, remains unverified against the DNA. TRBV21-1 counts as a pseudogene. The CDR3 spans 14 residues. The CDR3 bases are TGTGCCAGACCCTCGAGCGGGGGTCGAGAGACCCAGTACTTC. The encoded protein is CARPSSGGRETQYF.

This clone was counted only a few times. The chain carries TRBV28 and TRBJ2-3; maybe TRBD1 (5 bases). Germline V gene data show CDR1 as MDHEN and CDR2 as SYDVKM. This CDR3 has 15 residues. V was cut by 1 base and J by 3 bases, with 11 bases left in between. The CDR3 spells CASSLFRVVTDTQYF. Here the CDR3 DNA reads TGTGCCAGCAGTTTATTCAGGGTTGTAACAGATACGCAGTATTTT.

The chain couples TRBV10-2 to TRBJ2-5; a possible D gene is TRBD2 (7 bases). CDR1 is WSHSY, CDR2 SAAADI, per germline. There are 15 residues in the CDR3. V was clipped by 4 bases and J by 1 base, with 13 bases between them. CDR3 protein: CASSGEGGPQETQYF. The DNA of the CDR3 is TGCGCCAGCAGTGGGGAGGGGGGGCCCCAAGAGACCCAGTACTTC.

In its sample, this clone was seen a few times. CDR3 bases: TGTGCCAGCAGCTTAAACAGGGATTACTATGAGCAGTTCTTC. This encodes CASSLNRDYYEQFF. The chain carries TRBV5-4 and TRBJ2-1; TRBD1 is a possible D gene (6 bases). The CDR3 covers 14 residues. Deletions cut 2 bases from V and 8 bases from J, with 14 bases between. CDR1 SGHNT and CDR2 YYREEE come from the germline V gene (reference sequence).

This clone was observed a few times. The gene calls are TRBV2 and TRBJ2-7; TRBD1 aligns across 7 bases. The V segment lost 11 bases and the J segment 4 bases; nucleotides outside the gene matches: 8. The CDR3 spans 12 residues. Germline V gene data show CDR1 as SNHLY and CDR2 as FYNNEI. Written as DNA, the CDR3 is TGTGCCGTGGGACAGCTTCGTTACGAGCAGTACTTC. Translation gives CAVGQLRYEQYF.

The chain is built from TRBV2 and TRBJ2-5; 9 bases agree with TRBD2. This CDR3 has 14 residues. The germline V gene encodes CDR1 SNHLY and CDR2 FYNNEI. Trimming took 6 bases from V and 5 from J; bases not matched to a gene: 7. In DNA, the CDR3 is TGTGCCAGCAGCCGCGGGGGGGGCTGGGAGACCCAGTACTTC. This translates into CASSRGGGWETQYF.

The chain recombines TRBV30 with TRBJ2-1, with TRBD2 matching over 9 bases. J gave up 0 bases and V 3 bases, and 6 bases lay outside the gene matches. The CDR3 length is 16 residues. The V gene's germline CDR1 is GTSNPN and CDR2 SVGIG (reference sequence). The CDR3 region has the DNA TGTGCCTGGAGGGGGCTAGCGGGGAGCTCCTACAATGAGCAGTTCTTC. Translating it yields CAWRGLAGSSYNEQFF.

This chain connects TRBV11-3 to TRBJ2-2, with TRBD1 matching 11 bases. Unmatched junction bases numbered 1, after V lost 6 bases and J lost 1 base. The CDR3 length is 15 residues. Germline CDR1 and CDR2: SGHNT and YENEEA. The CDR3 DNA is TGTGCCAGCAGGGGGACAGGGGGGAACACCGGGGAGCTGTTTTTT. This sequence encodes CASRGTGGNTGELFF.

As regards this clone: Since no conserved phenylalanine or tryptophan closes the CDR3, a read error is the likely cause. The DNA is left out, because the CDR3 cannot be placed on it with certainty; the CDR3 is given as TCRdb lists it. The chain recombines TRBV29-1 with TRBJ1-1. The CDR3 length equals 11 residues, ends included. CDR1 and CDR2 (germline): SQVTM, ANQGSEA. CDR3 sequence: CSVVEGGKFRV.

This rearrangement joins TRBV6-6 to TRBJ2-7; the match to TRBD2 covers 11 bases. V was clipped by 6 bases and J by 3 bases; unmatched bases: 4. Germline V CDR1 and CDR2: MNHNY, SVGAGI (reference sequence). The CDR3 has 14 residues. CDR3 sequence: CASSRLAGHYEQYF. The CDR3 coding sequence is TGTGCCAGCAGCCGACTAGCGGGGCACTACGAGCAGTACTTC.